The source of this TCR beta chain is a study of CD8+ T cells in alopecia areata (dated by TCRdb to between 2018 and 2020). Background on the whole study: The treated patients took part in an open-label pilot trial in which moderate-to-severe alopecia areata was treated with oral tofacitinib at 5 to 10 mg twice daily. Patients stayed on tofacitinib for 6 to 18 months and then had 6 months of follow-up off drug so that delayed response and recurrence could be assessed. The SALT score, which quantifies the percentage of affected scalp surface area, was used to measure disease severity in treated patients. To study T cell clonal expansion in alopecia areata, the researchers applied high-throughput TCRbeta sequencing to both the C3H/HeJ mouse model and human patients. Human TCRbeta sequencing covered scalp tissue and sorted CD4+ and CD8+ peripheral blood T cells from patchy and totalis/universalis alopecia areata patients and healthy controls. Tofacitinib-treated patients had biopsies at baseline and at 4 and 24 weeks of treatment, with a later scalp biopsy in several patients. Scalp clonality was compared among normal scalp (n=4), patchy alopecia areata scalp (n=8), and alopecia totalis/universalis scalp (n=8). The RNA source kit depended on sample type: the PAXgene miRNA kit for fixed scalp, the miRNeasy kit for PBMCs, and the RNeasy kit for mouse skin. TCRbeta CDR3 regions were amplified by immunoSEQ multiplex PCR with 35 Vbeta forward and 13 Jbeta reverse primers. Paper-wide results and their limitations: Unlike mouse skin, where gammadelta T cells dominate, normal human skin contains resident alphabeta T cells that get sequenced too, which complicates analysis of the scalp TCR repertoire. During tofacitinib treatment, many expanded lesional clones remained in scalp and blood, and this persistence may partly explain relapse after treatment is stopped. Compared with normal scalp, lesional scalp, particularly in alopecia totalis/universalis, had higher clonality and more expanded CD8+ clones, which suggests antigenic drive. TCR sequences shared between patients were less clear than in mice, possibly partly because of HLA diversity in the patient population. With tofacitinib, both scalp clonality and the number of expanded CD8+ clones among the top 100 scalp clones went down significantly. The treated cohort was small, with a single nonresponder, so links between baseline CD8+ expansion and response need larger studies.

In the case of this clone: Its target antigen remains unknown. Base qualities are not recorded, but no much larger clone differs from it by a single base.

Here V drops 2 bases and J drops 3 bases, and the junction holds 6 bases not matched to any gene. The CDR3 holds 16 amino acids from the cysteine to the phenylalanine. Left in the record is the CDR3 DNA by itself, 48 bases read in frame from the first base. In the germline V gene, CDR1 corresponds to MNHNS and CDR2 to SASEGT. The time point label on this specimen signifies: about four weeks on oral tofacitinib. The sample's treatment or condition label, in plain terms: oral pan-JAK inhibitor, 5-10 mg twice daily. Lesional scalp punch biopsies and peripheral blood were collected from alopecia areata patients. PBMCs were isolated by density centrifugation and stained for CD3, CD4 and CD8, and CD4+ and CD8+ T cells were sorted on a FACSAria. Libraries were constructed by the immunoSEQ multiplex PCR assay. RNA was extracted from all samples and reverse transcribed into cDNA, which served as template for TCR sequencing. First-strand cDNA was synthesized using SuperScript III with a 2:1 mix of oligo-dT and random hexamers. Amplification bias was assessed with a synthetic immune receptor repertoire, and residual bias was removed computationally. For the original study's pipeline: Raw reads were preprocessed for error removal, and CDR3 was defined according to IMGT conventions as running from the conserved cysteine to phenylalanine. To get clonality, Shannon entropy was normalized by log2 of the number of productive unique TCRs and the result was subtracted from 1. Whether scalp clones were CD4 or CD8 was inferred by matching scalp TCRbeta sequences against CD4 and CD8 repertoires sorted from blood. Sourced from immuneACCESS, this table was stored by TCRdb with only in-frame sequences that have V and J called. A share of the clones is absent; for the studies checked, an unresolved V gene accounts for under half, and the remainder has no known explanation. V and J calls and clone size are as listed in that table; D and trimming were resolved from the DNA. The table for this sample lists about 160,000 clones; about two thirds of them were counted only once. The ten largest make up approximately 0.91% of the sample.

This chain is built from TRBV6-1 and TRBJ1-5; the central 8 bases match TRBD1. The sample here was CD4+ T cells sorted from blood, taken at week 4, from a patient treated with tofacitinib. The clonotype comes from a human donor with alopecia areata. The CDR3 protein is CASSERTGRNNQPQHF. The nucleotide sequence is TGTGCCAGCAGTGAAAGGACAGGGAGGAACAATCAGCCCCAGCATTTT.